These 4 T cell receptor beta chains came from one sample sequenced in a study of shared clonotypes between healthy human individuals. Measured with immunoSEQ multiplex PCR; TCRdb has only the in-frame clones, and not every one. Of about 95,000 clones listed, approximately 61% were seen once; the top ten hold 35% to 55%. Sequences were obtained from memory CD8+ T cells sorted from blood. Subset in this sample: CD45RO+ cells pooled with CCR7-negative TemRA cells. Receptors originate from a man aged 25 to 45 in good health.

A single count supports this clone. The V gene is TRBV2, the J gene TRBJ2-2; D gene ambiguous. Germline assignment: CDR1 SNHLY and CDR2 FYNNEI. The ends were cut back, 4 bases at V and 1 base at J, with 13 bases in the middle. The CDR3 sequence is 16 residues long. The DNA of the CDR3 is TGTGCCAGCAGTGGGTCTCTTGCTCTGAACACCGGGGAGCTGTTTTTT. Residues: CASSGSLALNTGELFF. The full variable domain, completed using reference TRBV2 and TRBJ2-2, is EPEVTQTPSHQVTQMGQEVILRCVPISNHLYFYWYRQILGQKVEFLVSFYNNEISEKSEIFDDQFSVERPDGSNFTLKIRSTKLEDSAMYFCASSGSLALNTGELFFGEGSRLTVL.

Here the CDR3 reads CASSSGTAGSGNTIYF. The DNA for the CDR3 is TGTGCCAGCAGCTCAGGGACTGCGGGCTCTGGAAACACCATATATTTT. This rearrangement joins TRBV7-2 to TRBJ1-3, with D tentatively TRBD1 (5 bases). The CDR3 is 16 residues long. Germline V gives CDR1 SGHTA, CDR2 FQGNSA. V dropped 4 bases and J dropped 0 bases, with 13 bases sitting between them. Combining the CDR3 with reference TRBV7-2 and TRBJ1-3 gives the whole variable domain GAGVSQSPSNKVTEKGKDVELRCDPISGHTALYWYRQSLGQGLEFLIYFQGNSAPDKSGLPSDRFSAERTGGSVSTLTIQRTQQEDSAVYLCASSSGTAGSGNTIYFGEGSWLTVV.

This chain connects TRBV11-2 to TRBJ2-5, with 7 positions matching TRBD2. In germline, CDR1 is SGHAT, CDR2 FQNNGV. CDR3 size: 14 residues. The J segment lost 5 bases and the V segment lost 3 bases, leaving 6 bases of the junction unmatched. The CDR3 bases are TGTGCCAGCAGCTTCTCCAGCGGGAAGGAGACCCAGTACTTC. Protein product: CASSFSSGKETQYF. Full variable domain (missing parts from reference TRBV11-2 and TRBJ2-5): EAGVAQSPRYKIIEKRQSVAFWCNPISGHATLYWYQQILGQGPKLLIQFQNNGVVDDSQLPKDRFSAERLKGVDSTLKIQPAKLEDSAVYLCASSFSSGKETQYFGPGTRLLVL.

As DNA, the CDR3 is TGTGCCAGCAGCCACGACCCCGCGGACAGGAATTACTACGAGCAGTACTTC. Amino acid sequence: CASSHDPADRNYYEQYF. The J gene is TRBJ2-7, the V gene TRBV4-2, with 7 positions matching TRBD1. In germline, CDR1 is LGHNA, CDR2 YNFKEQ. Trimming removed 3 bases from V and 3 bases from J; junction bases left unmatched: 14. The CDR3 is 17 amino acids.